This TCR beta chain was sequenced in a study of CD4 T cells in lung cancer (dated by TCRdb to about 2019). Context from the whole study: In the study, blood T cells from NSCLC patients were screened for responses to candidate mutation-encoded neoepitopes, and neoantigen-specific CD4+ T-cell clones and TCRs were isolated. The resected patients had lung adenocarcinoma or squamous cell carcinoma, were aged 60 to 69 at blood donation, and mostly were former smokers. Treatments the patients had received before donating blood included platinum chemotherapy, and some of the patients were given nivolumab or pembrolizumab. TCRB deep sequencing tracked the frequency of neoantigen-specific clonotypes in tumor resections, non-adjacent lung and cultured T-cell products. Findings and caveats that apply to the study as a whole: Some blood-derived responses might be explained by in vitro priming of naive T cells or cross-reactivity rather than by memory responses to the cancer. IFNgamma-sorted cells included nonspecific IFNgamma producers of unknown purity, so expanded lines ranged from monoclonal to oligoclonal.

The CDR3, from cysteine to phenylalanine, totals 14 residues. Only CDR3 DNA is held: 42 bases, read in frame from base 1. Trimming leaves V shorter by 1 base and J shorter by 9 bases, with the junction holding 3 bases beyond the gene matches. In the germline V gene, CDR1 corresponds to MDHEN and CDR2 to SYDVKM. PBMCs were stimulated with mutant 27-mer peptides plus IL21, IL7, IL15 and IL2 for about 12 days, then restimulated with peptide-pulsed autologous B cells. After restimulation with peptide-pulsed B cells, live IFNgamma-secreting T cells were sorted by cytokine capture on a FACS Aria2. Sorted cells were expanded at limiting dilution, about 3 or 10 cells per well, with irradiated allogeneic PBMCs, phytohemagglutinin and IL2 for about 12 to 22 days. Either peripheral blood samples or leukapheresis products were collected from the patients. Expanded lines were screened for antigen specificity by IFNgamma ELISA against autologous B cells pulsed with mutant peptides.

As regards this clone: There is no known antigen for this receptor. No base-level quality is on record; no much larger clone is a single base apart.

Library generation was performed with the immunoSEQ multiplex PCR assay. DNA was isolated using Qiagen DNeasy or QIAamp micro DNA kits, and TCRB was sequenced using the Adaptive Biotechnology human TCRB sequencing kit. Sequencing of TCRB libraries was performed on an Illumina MiSeq. The authors' analysis ran thus. TCRB sequence data were analyzed using the kit provider's software, and tumor enrichment of clonotype templates was assessed with Fisher's exact test. Here the immuneACCESS table is served through TCRdb, limited to in-frame sequences with V and J called. Missing clones are a known gap in these copies; in checked studies unresolved V genes cover under half, and the rest lacks a known reason. V, J and clone size were drawn from that table, and D and trimming were deduced from the DNA. In this sample the table shows around 300 clones, 85% to 95% of which occur a single time. Approximately 83% of the sample is taken by the ten largest.

The specimen sequenced was a CD4+ T cell line or clone grown in culture. The rearrangement combines TRBV28 with TRBJ2-1; 10 middle bases align to TRBD1. The TCR comes from an older woman with non-small cell lung cancer. Some clones in this sample may be carry-over from other donors' samples. For the CDR3, the sequence is CASSLSGTGAEQFF. The DNA sequence reads TGTGCCAGCAGTTTATCCGGGACAGGGGCTGAGCAGTTCTTC.